The rows below give T cell receptor beta chains drawn from one sample of a study of neoadjuvant anti-PD-1 for oral cavity cancer. Some clones are missing from TCRdb's copy, which holds only in-frame ones; the method was immunoSEQ multiplex PCR. The table shows around 30,000 clones, with about 86% occurring only once. Material: PBMCs, obtained before nivolumab (anti-PD-1) treatment. These receptor sequences come from a person between 40 and 79 years old with oral cavity squamous cell carcinoma. CDR3s include the opening cysteine and the closing phenylalanine or tryptophan. D genes are given only for firm matches. Size is omitted from some rows. Given values are once, few, many or a class for expanded clones.

>-|-|13|TRBJ2-7|TRBV7-8
TGTGCCAGCAGCTTATTTGGAAATTACGAGCAGTACTTC
CASSLFGNYEQYF
>-|-|15|TRBJ2-7|TRBV6-5
TGTGCCAGCAGTTACTCGATGGGGGAAAGCTACGAGCAGTACTTC
CASSYSMGESYEQYF
>-|-|13|TRBJ2-3|TRBV10-1
TGCGCCAGCAGTGACGGAGGGTTCGATACGCAGTATTTT
CASSDGGFDTQYF
>-|-|15|TRBJ1-1|TRBV4-3
TGCGCCAGCAGCCAAGTAGGCCACCTGAACACTGAAGCTTTCTTT
CASSQVGHLNTEAFF
>once|TRBD2|15|TRBJ2-7|TRBV11-2
TGTGCCAGCAAGCCAACTAGCGGGGCTACCTACGAGCAGTACTTC
CASKPTSGATYEQYF
>-|-|15|TRBJ1-2|TRBV4-3
TGCGCCAGCAGCCAAGATTTCCAAGGGAACTATGGCTACACCTTC
CASSQDFQGNYGYTF
>-|-|14|TRBJ2-5|TRBV15
TGTGCCACCAGCAGAGACCCGGGCCAAGAGACCCAGTACTTC
CATSRDPGQETQYF
>-|TRBD2|20|TRBJ2-5|TRBV11-2
TGTGCCAGCAGCTTAGAATTTTTCAGGGGTGGACTAGCGGAACAAGAGACCCAGTACTTC
CASSLEFFRGGLAEQETQYF
>-|TRBD1|15|TRBJ1-6|TRBV5-6
TGTGCCAGCAGCGCCGGGACAGGGAGGAATTCACCCCTCCACTTT
CASSAGTGRNSPLHF
>-|TRBD1|16|TRBJ2-7|TRBV5-1
TGCGCCAGCAGTCAAGGCGGGACAGGGGCCATCTACGAGCAGTACTTC
CASSQGGTGAIYEQYF
>-|TRBD1|13|TRBJ1-2|TRBV30
TGTGCCTGGGCCGGGACAGGAATCGGTGGCTACACCTTC
CAWAGTGIGGYTF
>-|TRBD2|15|TRBJ2-5|TRBV5-1
TGCGCCAGCAGTTCAGTCGGGGGGGCCCAAGAGACCCAGTACTTC
CASSSVGGAQETQYF
>-|TRBD1|14|TRBJ1-5|TRBV25-1
TGTGCCAGCAGTGGCGCAGGGGGTTATCAGCCCCAGCATTTT
CASSGAGGYQPQHF
>-|-|16|TRBJ1-1|TRBV7-8
TGTGCCAGCAGCTTAGAACTGGGTGTCGGTACCTCTGAAGCTTTCTTT
CASSLELGVGTSEAFF
>once|TRBD1|15|TRBJ2-5|TRBV6-6
TGTGCCAGCAGTTACCAGCAGGGGGCACGGGAGACCCAGTACTTC
CASSYQQGARETQYF
>once|-|15|TRBJ2-2|TRBV7-9
TGTGCCAGCAGCTTGGGGGACGGGAACACCGGGGAGCTGTTTTTT
CASSLGDGNTGELFF
>medium-sized|TRBD2|17|TRBJ2-1|TRBV2
TGTGCCAGCAGGTTCGGGACTAGCGGGGGGCCTTACAATGAGCAGTTCTTC
CASRFGTSGGPYNEQFF
>-|-|15|TRBJ2-5|TRBV7-9
TGTGCCAGCAGCAATCGAATCGGGACCCAAGAGACCCAGTACTTC
CASSNRIGTQETQYF
>-|-|17|TRBJ1-6|TRBV15
TGTGCCACCAGCAGAGATCCCGGGACATCTTATAATTCACCCCTCCACTTT
CATSRDPGTSYNSPLHF
>-|TRBD1|15|TRBJ1-2|TRBV7-2
TGTGCCAGCAGCTTAGCGTCAGGGGGAGACTATGGCTACACCTTC
CASSLASGGDYGYTF
>-|TRBD2|17|TRBJ2-5|TRBV5-1
TGCGCCAGCAGCTTGGCCCCGAAAACTAGCGGGGAAGAGACCCAGTACTTC
CASSLAPKTSGEETQYF
>-|-|11|TRBJ1-6|TRBV6-5
TGTGCCAGCAGTTCGATCGGACCCCTCCACTTT
CASSSIGPLHF
>-|-|12|TRBJ2-7|TRBV18
TGTGCCAGCTCACCGGCCCGCGTCGAGCAGTACTTC
CASSPARVEQYF
>-|-|13|TRBJ1-2|TRBV6-1
TGTGCCAGCAGTGTCAGGGTCGCCAATGGCTACACCTTC
CASSVRVANGYTF